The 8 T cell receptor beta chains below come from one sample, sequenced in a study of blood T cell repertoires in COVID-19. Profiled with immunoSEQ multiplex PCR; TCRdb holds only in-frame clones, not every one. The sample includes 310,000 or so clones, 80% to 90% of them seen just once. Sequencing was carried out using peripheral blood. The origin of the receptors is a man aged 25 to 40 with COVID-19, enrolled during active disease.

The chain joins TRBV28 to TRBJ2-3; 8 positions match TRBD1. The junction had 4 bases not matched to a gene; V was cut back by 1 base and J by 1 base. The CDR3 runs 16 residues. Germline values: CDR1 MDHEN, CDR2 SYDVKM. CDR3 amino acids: CASSLLETGGTDTQYF. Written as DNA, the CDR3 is TGTGCCAGCAGTTTATTAGAGACAGGGGGCACAGATACGCAGTATTTT.

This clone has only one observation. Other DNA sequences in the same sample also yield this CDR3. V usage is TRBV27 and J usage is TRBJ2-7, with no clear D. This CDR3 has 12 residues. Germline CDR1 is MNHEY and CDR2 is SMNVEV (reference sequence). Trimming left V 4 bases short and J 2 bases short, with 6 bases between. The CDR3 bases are TGTGCCAGCAGTTCGAGCCCCTACGAGCAGTACTTC. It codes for CASSSSPYEQYF.

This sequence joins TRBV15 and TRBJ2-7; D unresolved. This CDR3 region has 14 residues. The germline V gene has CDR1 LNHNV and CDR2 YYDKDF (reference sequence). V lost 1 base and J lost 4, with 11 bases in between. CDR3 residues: CATSRGASRYEQYF. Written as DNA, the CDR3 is TGTGCCACCAGCAGAGGGGCTTCAAGGTACGAGCAGTACTTC.

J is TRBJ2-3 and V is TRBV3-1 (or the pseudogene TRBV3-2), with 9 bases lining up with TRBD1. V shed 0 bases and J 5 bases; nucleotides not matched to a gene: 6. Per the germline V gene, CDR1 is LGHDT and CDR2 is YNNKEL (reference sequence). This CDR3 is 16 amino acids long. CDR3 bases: TGTGCCAGCAGCCAAGAGACAGGGGGAGATGGAGATACGCAGTATTTT. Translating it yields CASSQETGGDGDTQYF.

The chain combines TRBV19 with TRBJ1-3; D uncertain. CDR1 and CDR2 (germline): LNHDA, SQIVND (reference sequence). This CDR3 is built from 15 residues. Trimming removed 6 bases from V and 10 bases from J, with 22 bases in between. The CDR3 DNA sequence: TGTGCCAGTAGGAGAAATTTCCTGACGGCGGGGACCATATATTTT. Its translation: CASRRNFLTAGTIYF.

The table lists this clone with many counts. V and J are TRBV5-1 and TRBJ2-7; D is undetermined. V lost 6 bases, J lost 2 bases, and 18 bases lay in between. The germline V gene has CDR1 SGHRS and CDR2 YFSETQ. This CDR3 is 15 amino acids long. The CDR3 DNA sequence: TGCGCCAGCACCGCTCCTAGTCACGAACCCTACGAGCAGTACTTC. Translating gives CASTAPSHEPYEQYF.

In nucleotides, the CDR3 is TGTGCCAGCAGTTTCTCGGCCGCCACAGGGGCCAAAGGATATGGCTACACCTTC. Protein product: CASSFSAATGAKGYGYTF. This sequence joins TRBV27 and TRBJ1-2, with 7 bases that match TRBD1. The CDR3 is made up of 18 amino acids. J lost 5 bases, V lost 3 bases, and 18 bases had no gene match. CDR1 and CDR2 (germline): MNHEY, SMNVEV (reference sequence).

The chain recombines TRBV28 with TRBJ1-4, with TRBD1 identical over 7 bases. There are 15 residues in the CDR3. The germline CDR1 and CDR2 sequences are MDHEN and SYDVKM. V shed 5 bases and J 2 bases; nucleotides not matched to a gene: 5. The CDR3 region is CASSQSGGTNEKLFF. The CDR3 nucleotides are TGTGCCAGCAGTCAGTCAGGGGGTACTAATGAAAAACTGTTTTTT.